This is a list of T cell receptor beta chains from one sample in a study of blood T cell repertoires in COVID-19. The data were produced by immunoSEQ multiplex PCR, yet TCRdb's version contains in-frame clones alone and is incomplete. Altogether about 98,000 clones are present, approximately 91% being singletons, with the ten largest covering less than 4.5%. Sequenced: peripheral blood. The receptors were gathered from a man aged 18 to 30 with acute or convalescent COVID-19. The CDR3 runs from the conserved cysteine through the conserved F or W. A D gene is named only where the DNA matches it firmly. Part of the rows lack a size; the others show once, few, many or a class for expanded clones.

D	J	length	size	V	CDR3	DNA
-	TRBJ2-2	14	-	TRBV18	CASSPGLADGELFF	TGTGCCAGCTCACCCGGGCTAGCCGACGGGGAGCTGTTTTTT
-	TRBJ1-2	14	once	TRBV9	CASSSQEPRFSYTF	TGTGCCAGCAGCTCACAGGAGCCCCGGTTTAGCTACACCTTC
-	TRBJ1-1	14	-	TRBV5-1	CASSLGASNTEAFF	TGCGCCAGCAGCTTGGGAGCCTCAAACACTGAAGCTTTCTTT
-	TRBJ1-4	15	-	TRBV2	CASGRTVATNEKLFF	TGTGCCAGCGGGAGGACGGTTGCAACTAATGAAAAACTGTTTTTT
-	TRBJ1-1	13	-	TRBV27	CASSLLGRREAFF	TGTGCCAGCAGTTTATTAGGCAGGCGTGAAGCTTTCTTT
-	TRBJ1-3	14	-	TRBV3-1/TRBV3-2	CASSQATPRNTIYF	TGTGCCAGCAGCCAAGCTACTCCGAGAAACACCATATATTTT
-	TRBJ1-1	16	-	TRBV5-1	CASSPGRPVMNTEAFF	TGCGCCAGCAGCCCAGGTCGGCCCGTCATGAACACTGAAGCTTTCTTT
-	TRBJ1-5	14	-	TRBV7-2	CASSLRQVNQPQHF	TGTGCCAGCAGCTTACGACAGGTCAATCAGCCCCAGCATTTT
TRBD1	TRBJ1-5	20	-	TRBV19	CASSSYISGTGGLGNQPQHF	TGTGCCAGTAGTTCCTATATCTCCGGGACAGGGGGTCTGGGCAATCAGCCCCAGCATTTT
TRBD1	TRBJ2-7	16	few	TRBV27	CASSSWDRASRYEQYF	TGTGCCAGCAGTTCCTGGGACAGGGCCTCCCGATACGAGCAGTACTTC
TRBD1	TRBJ2-1	15	-	TRBV5-6	CASSLAPTGGDEQFF	TGTGCCAGCAGCTTGGCGCCGACAGGGGGCGATGAGCAGTTCTTC
TRBD1	TRBJ1-1	13	-	TRBV29-1	CSARRDRMTEAFF	TGCAGCGCGCGACGGGACAGGATGACTGAAGCTTTCTTT
TRBD1	TRBJ1-2	15	-	TRBV6-4	CASSASGGSNYGYTF	TGTGCCAGCAGTGCCTCAGGGGGTTCTAACTATGGCTACACCTTC
TRBD1	TRBJ1-2	13	-	TRBV3-1/TRBV3-2	CASRLTGGSGYTF	TGTGCCAGCAGGTTGACAGGGGGGTCTGGCTACACCTTC